A selection of T cell receptor beta chains follows, all from one sample in a study of graft-versus-host responses after intestinal transplantation. Clones were sequenced by immunoSEQ multiplex PCR, and TCRdb holds only the in-frame ones, with some missing. The profile shows approximately 21,000 clones, just under 45% of them singletons. Sequenced material: alloreactive CD8+ T cells from a mixed lymphocyte reaction culture, taken before transplantation. The receptors shown here come from a human patient who was an organ donor for intestinal transplantation. Both conserved end residues are part of each CDR3. A D gene is named only where the DNA matches it firmly. The size field is filled for only some rows; it gives once, few, many or a size class.

size: few; J: TRBJ2-1; V: TRBV14; D: TRBD2; CDR3: CASSRLAGDSQNSYNEQFF; DNA: TGTGCCAGCAGCCGTCTAGCGGGAGACTCACAAAACTCCTACAATGAGCAGTTCTTC
size: NA; J: TRBJ2-7; V: TRBV2; D: NA; CDR3: CASSLLGPYEQYF; DNA: TGTGCCAGCAGTTTACTCGGGCCCTACGAGCAGTACTTC
size: once; J: TRBJ2-7; V: TRBV4-1; D: TRBD2; CDR3: CASSLAGGPCHEQYF; DNA: TGCGCCAGCAGCCTAGCGGGAGGGCCATGCCACGAGCAGTACTTC
size: few; J: TRBJ2-7; V: TRBV19; D: NA; CDR3: CASSIVPGSSYEQYF; DNA: TGTGCCAGTAGTATAGTCCCCGGGTCCTCCTACGAGCAGTACTTC
size: NA; J: TRBJ1-1; V: TRBV29-1; D: NA; CDR3: CSVESLNTEAFF; DNA: TGCAGCGTTGAATCCCTAAACACTGAAGCTTTCTTT
size: NA; J: TRBJ2-7; V: TRBV29-1; D: NA; CDR3: CSVEVGGSGEQYF; DNA: TGCAGCGTTGAAGTAGGTGGTTCGGGCGAGCAGTACTTC
size: NA; J: TRBJ1-1; V: TRBV10-3; D: NA; CDR3: CAISDQQGWNTEAFF; DNA: TGTGCCATCAGTGACCAACAGGGATGGAACACTGAAGCTTTCTTT
size: few; J: TRBJ2-3; V: TRBV27; D: TRBD2; CDR3: CASSPGTSGRGTQYF; DNA: TGTGCCAGCAGCCCCGGGACTAGCGGGAGGGGAACGCAGTATTTT
size: few; J: TRBJ1-1; V: TRBV28; D: NA; CDR3: CASSFWGNTEAFF; DNA: TGTGCCAGCAGTTTTTGGGGGAACACTGAAGCTTTCTTT
size: NA; J: TRBJ2-3; V: TRBV10-3; D: NA; CDR3: CAISRGGADTQYF; DNA: TGTGCCATCAGCAGGGGAGGCGCAGATACGCAGTATTTT
size: NA; J: TRBJ1-2; V: TRBV27; D: TRBD1; CDR3: CASSPYYGQDRGYTF; DNA: TGTGCCAGCAGTCCCTATTACGGACAGGACCGGGGCTACACCTTC
size: NA; J: TRBJ2-1; V: TRBV9; D: NA; CDR3: CASSAMTWSLDGRQFF; DNA: TGTGCCAGCAGCGCAATGACATGGTCGTTGGACGGACGTCAGTTCTTC
size: NA; J: TRBJ1-2; V: TRBV7-9; D: NA; CDR3: CASSPEFIQGFLGGYTF; DNA: TGTGCCAGCAGCCCAGAGTTTATACAGGGCTTTTTGGGTGGCTACACCTTC
size: NA; J: TRBJ2-1; V: TRBV6-5; D: TRBD2; CDR3: CASSYPGLGNNEQFF; DNA: TGTGCCAGCAGTTACCCGGGACTAGGTAACAATGAGCAGTTCTTC
size: NA; J: TRBJ2-2; V: TRBV30; D: TRBD1; CDR3: CAWGQANTGELFF; DNA: TGTGCCTGGGGACAGGCGAACACCGGGGAGCTGTTTTTT
size: few; J: TRBJ2-1; V: TRBV6-6; D: NA; CDR3: CASGPYYNEQFF; DNA: TGTGCCAGCGGGCCGTATTACAATGAGCAGTTCTTC
size: few; J: TRBJ2-7; V: TRBV13; D: TRBD1; CDR3: CASSLSRGQGSEQYF; DNA: TGTGCCAGCAGCTTATCGAGGGGACAGGGGTCCGAGCAGTACTTC
size: NA; J: TRBJ2-7; V: TRBV6-1; D: TRBD1; CDR3: CASKKGQGRYEQYF; DNA: TGTGCCAGCAAGAAAGGACAGGGTCGGTACGAGCAGTACTTC
size: few; J: TRBJ2-3; V: TRBV5-6; D: TRBD1; CDR3: CASSLRTGSTDTQYF; DNA: TGTGCCAGCAGCTTACGGACAGGGAGCACAGATACGCAGTATTTT
size: few; J: TRBJ2-1; V: TRBV7-3; D: TRBD1; CDR3: CASSYTGTGLNEQFF; DNA: TGTGCCAGCAGTTACACCGGGACAGGGCTGAATGAGCAGTTCTTC
size: medium-sized; J: TRBJ1-1; V: TRBV19; D: NA; CDR3: CASRPPNTEAFF; DNA: TGTGCCAGTAGACCACCGAACACTGAAGCTTTCTTT
size: NA; J: TRBJ1-1; V: TRBV27; D: NA; CDR3: CASSFRGGYTEAFF; DNA: TGTGCCAGCAGTTTCAGGGGAGGGTACACTGAAGCTTTCTTT
size: NA; J: TRBJ1-2; V: TRBV12-2; D: NA; CDR3: CASRLQGQGGLYGYTF; DNA: TGTGCAAGTCGCCTGCAGGGACAGGGAGGCCTCTATGGCTACACCTTC
size: NA; J: TRBJ2-3; V: TRBV6-4; D: TRBD2; CDR3: CASSDWSSGSPDTQYF; DNA: TGTGCCAGCAGTGACTGGTCTAGCGGGAGTCCAGATACGCAGTATTTT
size: NA; J: TRBJ1-1; V: TRBV29-1; D: NA; CDR3: CSVGGTQGLTEAFF; DNA: TGCAGCGTTGGAGGTACACAGGGACTCACTGAAGCTTTCTTT
size: NA; J: TRBJ2-3; V: TRBV30; D: TRBD2; CDR3: CAVTSGQVDTQYF; DNA: TGTGCCGTGACTAGCGGGCAGGTAGATACGCAGTATTTT
size: NA; J: TRBJ1-2; V: TRBV9; D: NA; CDR3: CASGGARNYGYTF; DNA: TGTGCCAGCGGAGGGGCGCGGAACTATGGCTACACCTTC
size: few; J: TRBJ2-2; V: TRBV27; D: NA; CDR3: CASSFAGTGELFF; DNA: TGTGCCAGCAGTTTTGCGGGTACCGGGGAGCTGTTTTTT
size: few; J: TRBJ2-7; V: TRBV29-1; D: NA; CDR3: CSVAGPSGAYEQYF; DNA: TGCAGCGTTGCGGGGCCTTCCGGAGCCTACGAGCAGTACTTC
size: NA; J: TRBJ1-3; V: TRBV5-6; D: NA; CDR3: CASSLSGRLNTIYF; DNA: TGTGCCAGCAGCTTGTCTGGCAGACTAAACACCATATATTTT
size: NA; J: TRBJ1-4; V: TRBV9; D: NA; CDR3: CASSVVAKRGGPANEKLFF; DNA: TGTGCCAGCAGCGTAGTAGCTAAAAGGGGCGGACCAGCTAATGAAAAACTGTTTTTT
size: few; J: TRBJ2-7; V: TRBV20-1; D: TRBD1; CDR3: CSASWTGEQYF; DNA: TGCAGTGCTAGTTGGACAGGGGAGCAGTACTTC
size: NA; J: TRBJ1-5; V: TRBV18; D: NA; CDR3: CASSRGAHNQPQHF; DNA: TGTGCCAGCTCAAGGGGCGCCCACAATCAGCCCCAGCATTTT
size: NA; J: TRBJ2-1; V: TRBV9; D: TRBD1; CDR3: CASSTTGTDNEQFF; DNA: TGTGCCAGCAGTACCACCGGGACAGACAATGAGCAGTTCTTC
size: NA; J: TRBJ1-1; V: TRBV14; D: NA; CDR3: CASSQVAEAFF; DNA: TGTGCCAGCAGCCAGGTCGCTGAAGCTTTCTTT
size: NA; J: TRBJ1-1; V: TRBV5-7; D: NA; CDR3: CASSLEQNTEAFF; DNA: TGTGCCAGCAGCTTGGAACAAAACACTGAAGCTTTCTTT
size: few; J: TRBJ1-1; V: TRBV5-4; D: NA; CDR3: CASSLGQSMNTEAFF; DNA: TGTGCCAGCAGCTTGGGGCAGAGTATGAACACTGAAGCTTTCTTT
size: NA; J: TRBJ2-3; V: TRBV5-6; D: NA; CDR3: CASSLEGTDTQYF; DNA: TGTGCCAGCAGCTTGGAAGGCACAGATACGCAGTATTTT
size: few; J: TRBJ2-6; V: TRBV4-1; D: TRBD2; CDR3: CASSQASGSGANVLTF; DNA: TGCGCCAGCAGCCAAGCTAGCGGCTCTGGGGCCAACGTCCTGACTTTC
size: few; J: TRBJ1-4; V: TRBV5-4; D: NA; CDR3: CASSIGGSNEKLFF; DNA: TGTGCCAGCAGTATAGGGGGGTCTAATGAAAAACTGTTTTTT
size: few; J: TRBJ1-2; V: TRBV6-1; D: NA; CDR3: CASSEAPGLYGYTF; DNA: TGTGCCAGCAGTGAGGCGCCCGGGCTATATGGCTACACCTTC